This T cell receptor (beta chain) stems from a study of CD8 T cells in Susac syndrome. Notes on the study in general: Susac-specific public clones numbered about 15 in total CD8+ repertoires (and about five in CD8+ TEMRA repertoires).

RNA was extracted with the RNeasy kit, and a quantity of about 0.45 to 1 ug was reverse transcribed using random hexamers. Across 54 Vbeta and 13 Jbeta, immunoSEQ multiplex PCR amplified TCR beta CDR3. TCRdb recomputed calls from the immunoSEQ multiplex PCR reads with MiXCR, one row per CDR3 protein. The sample lists more than 100,000 distinct CDR3 sequences, 85% to 95% occurring once. Concerning this clonotype itself: Its antigen is unidentified.

From blood CD8+ and CD4+ T cells, the TCR beta chain was sequenced. The V end was cut by 4 bases, the J end by 8 bases, with 12 bases between. The V gene's germline CDR1 is SGHRS and CDR2 YFSETQ. The length of the CDR3 is 12 residues. The receptor was isolated from a human donor with Susac syndrome. The sequenced material came from CD8+ T cells from PBMCs. This chain connects TRBV5-1 to TRBJ1-2; tentatively, D is TRBD1 (6 bases). Here the CDR3 reads CASSINREGYTF. The CDR3 nucleotides read TGCGCCAGCAGCATTAACAGGGAAGGCTACACCTTC.